What follows are 10 T cell receptor beta chains derived from one specimen sequenced in a study of siplizumab effects on memory and regulatory T cells. Produced via immunoSEQ multiplex PCR; TCRdb's table is partial and in-frame only. The table has about 100,000 clones, about 91% seen once. The material sequenced was Tregs sorted from blood. The receptors come from a human donor in good health.

The chain joins TRBV10-3 to TRBJ2-5; D uncertain. Germline V gene data show CDR1 as ENHRY and CDR2 as SYGVKD. Deletions cut 3 bases from V and 5 bases from J, with 7 bases between. The length of the CDR3 is 12 residues. CDR3 sequence (DNA): TGTGCCATCAGTGAACCGAGGGAGACCCAGTACTTC. It codes for CAISEPRETQYF.

The V call is TRBV29-1, the J call TRBJ2-7; 9 positions match TRBD2. With V trimmed by 3 bases and J by 6 bases, 18 bases remained unmatched. Looked up from germline, CDR1 is SQVTM and CDR2 is ANQGSEA. The CDR3 sequence is 17 residues long. CDR3 loop: CSVDPSSGVIREGEQYF. The CDR3 DNA reads as TGCAGCGTTGATCCGTCTAGCGGGGTTATAAGGGAGGGCGAGCAGTACTTC.

The table lists this clone with a count of one. This sequence joins TRBV19 and TRBJ1-2; 8 bases are a match to TRBD1. The CDR3 loop spans 16 amino acids. V gave up 4 bases and J gave up 7 bases; unmatched junction bases: 14. CDR1 and CDR2 from the germline V gene are LNHDA and SQIVND (reference sequence). The CDR3 loop is CASSNPPGGRAFGYTF. The DNA of the CDR3 is TGTGCCAGTAGTAACCCCCCAGGGGGCCGGGCCTTTGGCTACACCTTC.

The chain recombines TRBV5-1 with TRBJ2-7; D is uncertain. CDR3 size: 13 residues. V lost 5 bases to trimming and J lost 0 bases, with 9 bases between them. Germline V gives CDR1 SGHRS, CDR2 YFSETQ. The CDR3 DNA follows: TGCGCCAGCAGGTCTGGCAGCTCCTACGAGCAGTACTTC. Translated: CASRSGSSYEQYF. The entire variable domain, with the rest obtained from reference TRBV5-1 and TRBJ2-7, is as follows: KAGVTQTPRYLIKTRGQQVTLSCSPISGHRSVSWYQQTPGQGLQFLFEYFSETQRNKGNFPGRFSGRQFSNSRSEMNVSTLELGDSALYLCASRSGSSYEQYFGPGTRLTVT.

The rearrangement joins TRBV28 to TRBJ2-3; D gene ambiguous. This CDR3 contains 12 residues. Germline values: CDR1 MDHEN, CDR2 SYDVKM. Trimming cost V 5 bases and J 5 bases, with 8 bases left between them. CDR3 in DNA: TGTGCCAGCAGTACCCCCGGAGATACGCAGTATTTT. This codes for CASSTPGDTQYF.

The chain couples TRBV6-1 to TRBJ2-1, with a tentative D call TRBD1 (5 bases). The ends were cut back, 6 bases at V and 2 bases at J, with 8 bases in the middle. Germline assignment: CDR1 MNHNS and CDR2 SASEGT. The CDR3 totals 13 residues. The CDR3 sequence: CASSRAPYNEQFF. The CDR3 nucleotides are TGTGCCAGCAGCAGGGCGCCCTACAATGAGCAGTTCTTC.

The chain carries TRBV7-9 and TRBJ2-3; 7 bases align to TRBD2. CDR1 SEHNR and CDR2 FQNEAQ come from the germline V gene (reference sequence). V shed 3 bases, J shed 2 bases, and the junction held 14 bases outside the gene matches. The CDR3 consists of 18 residues. CDR3 coding DNA: TGTGCCAGCAGCTTTAGGGGAAAATTAGCGGGTATCACAGATACGCAGTATTTT. Translation gives CASSFRGKLAGITDTQYF.

The V gene is TRBV5-1, the J gene TRBJ2-3; D might be TRBD2 (6 bases). Looked up from germline, CDR1 is SGHRS and CDR2 is YFSETQ. The CDR3 loop spans 14 amino acids. Trimming cost V 5 bases and J 4 bases, with 14 bases left between them. The CDR3 loop is CASRTPRRADTQYF. In DNA form, the CDR3 reads TGCGCCAGCAGGACCCCGAGGAGGGCAGATACGCAGTATTTT.

The chain joins TRBV19 to TRBJ2-7; possible D gene TRBD1, 5 bases. Trimming shortened V by 0 bases and J by 5 bases, and 17 bases separated the two germline ends. Germline CDR1 reads LNHDA; CDR2 reads SQIVND (reference sequence). The CDR3 has 16 residues. DNA of the CDR3: TGTGCCAGTAGTATAGAAGCAGGGTCGATGAGCCACGAGCAGTACTTC. It is translated as CASSIEAGSMSHEQYF.

The rearrangement links TRBV29-1 to TRBJ2-2, with D unclear. The CDR3 length is 15 residues. Per the germline V gene, CDR1 is SQVTM and CDR2 is ANQGSEA. Trimming stripped 3 bases from V and 1 base from J, with 12 bases between. CDR3 loop: CSVELRYRNTGELFF. Written as DNA, the CDR3 is TGCAGCGTTGAGCTGCGATATCGGAACACCGGGGAGCTGTTTTTT.